Listed below are T cell receptor beta chains from one sample, sequenced in a study of identical twins' blood T cells. TCRdb called the 5' RACE reads again in MiXCR, with one record for every CDR3 protein. The data show 350,000 to 400,000 distinct CDR3 sequences, roughly 27% seen once. Specimen: PBMCs. Receptor source: a woman between 18 and 50 years old in good health. Both conserved end residues are part of each CDR3. D genes are given only for firm matches. Rows give clone size only sometimes, using once, few, many, or a class for an expanded clone.

J | size | D | V | CDR3 | DNA
TRBJ2-1 | . | TRBD2 | TRBV11-1 | CASSLELAGNNEQFF | TGTGCCAGCAGCTTAGAGTTAGCGGGGAACAATGAGCAGTTCTTC
TRBJ1-4 | . | . | TRBV5-1 | CASSPQGNEKLVF | TGCGCCAGCAGCCCCCAGGGAAATGAAAAACTGGTTTTT
TRBJ2-1 | many | TRBD2 | TRBV29-1 | CSVAGTSVYNEQFF | TGCAGCGTCGCCGGGACTAGCGTTTACAATGAGCAGTTCTTC
TRBJ1-1 | . | . | TRBV29-1 | CSGTLGVMNTEAFF | TGCAGCGGCACTCTAGGGGTCATGAACACTGAAGCTTTCTTT
TRBJ1-1 | . | . | TRBV15 | CATSREASGETEAFF | TGTGCCACCAGCAGAGAGGCGTCAGGGGAGACTGAAGCTTTCTTT
TRBJ2-3 | . | . | TRBV6-6 | CASSYDGGGGTDTQYF | TGTGCCAGCAGTTACGATGGGGGGGGCGGCACAGATACGCAGTATTTT
TRBJ2-5 | . | . | TRBV9 | CASSVGGTQETQYF | TGTGCCAGCAGCGTAGGAGGGACTCAAGAGACCCAGTACTTC
TRBJ1-1 | few | . | TRBV6-5 | CASSYSMYLRAEAFF | TGTGCCAGCAGTTACTCGATGTATCTTAGGGCTGAAGCTTTCTTT
TRBJ2-1 | . | TRBD2 | TRBV4-1 | CASSQSGLAVAYNEQFF | TGCGCAAGCAGCCAATCGGGCCTAGCGGTGGCCTACAATGAGCAGTTCTTC
TRBJ1-1 | few | . | TRBV14 | CASSQQGNAEAFF | TGTGCCAGCAGCCAGCAGGGGAACGCTGAAGCTTTCTTT
TRBJ1-1 | few | . | TRBV5-1 | CASSLVPGSNTEAFF | TGCGCCAGCAGCTTGGTCCCGGGGTCGAACACTGAAGCTTTCTTT
TRBJ1-2 | many | . | TRBV20-1 | CSAYHGGRGYTF | TGCAGTGCTTATCATGGGGGCAGGGGCTACACCTTC
TRBJ1-1 | few | . | TRBV6-1 | CASSDGENTEAFF | TGTGCCAGCAGTGATGGAGAGAACACTGAAGCTTTCTTT
TRBJ1-1 | few | . | TRBV29-1 | CSARVSAEAFF | TGCAGCGCTCGCGTTTCGGCTGAAGCTTTCTTT
TRBJ2-7 | . | . | TRBV27 | CASSLSLGEQYF | TGTGCCAGCAGTTTATCGCTAGGGGAGCAGTACTTC
TRBJ1-6 | few | TRBD1 | TRBV10-3 | CASRQGAHKYF | TGTGCCAGCCGACAGGGGGCTCACAAATACTTT
TRBJ2-2 | many | . | TRBV2 | CASSEIGEGELFF | TGTGCCAGCAGTGAAATCGGGGAGGGGGAGCTGTTTTTT
TRBJ1-4 | many | . | TRBV20-1 | CSAPGTAREKLFF | TGCAGTGCTCCCGGGACGGCGAGGGAAAAACTGTTTTTT
TRBJ2-3 | . | . | TRBV5-1 | CASSFREGTDTQYF | TGCGCCAGCAGCTTTAGGGAGGGCACAGATACGCAGTATTTT
TRBJ1-1 | few | . | TRBV5-1 | CASHRENTEAFF | TGCGCCAGTCACAGGGAAAACACTGAAGCTTTCTTT
TRBJ2-1 | many | . | TRBV5-1 | CASSWALSSYNEQFF | TGCGCCAGCAGCTGGGCGTTGAGCTCCTACAATGAGCAGTTCTTC
TRBJ2-5 | . | . | TRBV7-7 | CASSLTGLGKETQYF | TGTGCTAGCAGCTTGACGGGACTGGGAAAGGAGACCCAGTACTTC
TRBJ2-2 | . | . | TRBV20-1 | CSASRTGELFF | TGCAGTGCTTCGAGGACCGGGGAGCTGTTTTTT
TRBJ2-1 | . | . | TRBV20-1 | CSARLRVEQFF | TGCAGTGCTAGATTGCGAGTCGAGCAGTTCTTC
TRBJ1-2 | few | TRBD1 | TRBV29-1 | CSVEDYRRGLRYGYTF | TGCAGCGTTGAAGATTACCGCAGGGGGCTTAGGTATGGCTACACCTTC
TRBJ1-4 | few | . | TRBV7-2 | CASSPYRTPSNEKLFF | TGTGCCAGCAGCCCCTACAGGACCCCATCTAATGAAAAACTGTTTTTT
TRBJ2-5 | few | . | TRBV18 | CASSPRQLMETQYF | TGTGCCAGCTCACCCCGACAGTTAATGGAGACCCAGTACTTC
TRBJ2-5 | . | . | TRBV29-1 | CSLLAVETQYF | TGCAGCCTCCTGGCGGTAGAGACCCAGTACTTC
TRBJ1-1 | . | TRBD1 | TRBV4-2 | CASSHPKGASLNTEAFF | TGTGCCAGCAGCCACCCCAAGGGGGCCAGCCTGAACACTGAAGCTTTCTTT
TRBJ2-1 | few | TRBD2 | TRBV7-6 | CASSPTSGMNSYNEQFF | TGTGCCAGCAGCCCGACTAGCGGGATGAACTCCTACAATGAGCAGTTCTTC
TRBJ2-2 | few | . | TRBV7-8 | CASSLEGHGPSVLFF | TGTGCCAGCAGCTTAGAAGGCCACGGACCCAGTGTGCTGTTTTTT
TRBJ2-7 | . | . | TRBV11-2 | CASSLTGLATYEQYF | TGTGCCAGCAGCCTTACCGGCTTGGCGACCTACGAGCAGTACTTC
TRBJ2-7 | many | . | TRBV2 | CASSGTENYEQYF | TGTGCCAGCAGTGGGACAGAAAACTACGAGCAGTACTTC
TRBJ2-1 | . | . | TRBV29-1 | CSVWDNGERFF | TGCAGCGTTTGGGACAACGGTGAGCGGTTCTTC
TRBJ2-3 | . | TRBD1 | TRBV2 | CASRRDRGTDTQYF | TGTGCCAGCAGGCGCGACAGGGGAACAGATACGCAGTATTTT
TRBJ2-2 | . | . | TRBV7-9 | CASSLYGADTGELFF | TGTGCCAGCAGCTTATATGGCGCTGACACCGGGGAGCTGTTTTTT
TRBJ1-2 | . | TRBD1 | TRBV6-5 | CASSYTGTGPFNYGYTF | TGTGCCAGCAGTTACACCGGGACAGGTCCTTTTAACTATGGCTACACCTTC
TRBJ2-2 | many | . | TRBV20-1 | CSARAQAGELFF | TGCAGTGCGAGGGCCCAAGCCGGGGAGCTGTTTTTT
TRBJ1-2 | . | TRBD1 | TRBV9 | CASSGAPGQGKGYTF | TGTGCCAGCAGTGGAGCCCCGGGACAGGGTAAAGGCTACACCTTC
TRBJ1-1 | . | . | TRBV2 | CASSEVGSMNTKAFF | TGTGCCAGCAGTGAGGTGGGCAGCATGAACACTAAAGCTTTCTTT